This passage covers 25 T cell receptor beta chains from one sample sequenced in a study of shared clonotypes between healthy human individuals. As defined, naive CD8 cells were CD45RO-negative and positively selected for CCR7, with terminally differentiated effector memory CD45RA+ cells excluded. This table comes from immunoSEQ multiplex PCR, and its TCRdb copy is limited to in-frame clones, with some not included. The data show some 580,000 clones, 95% to 98% seen once. Sequencing was done on a sample of naive CD8+ T cells sorted from blood. The receptor set was obtained from a man between 25 and 39 years old in good health.

The chain couples TRBV11-2 to TRBJ2-7; no clear D. This CDR3 has 12 residues. V lost 2 bases, J lost 2 bases, and 4 bases lay in between. Germline loops: CDR1 SGHAT, CDR2 FQNNGV. For the CDR3, the DNA is TGTGCCAGCAGCTTACCCCCCTACGAGCAGTACTTC. This gives the protein CASSLPPYEQYF.

The chain employs TRBV19 and TRBJ2-1, with D tentatively TRBD1 (5 bases). V lost 0 bases and J 6 bases, leaving 21 bases between the germline ends. Germline V gene sequence: CDR1 LNHDA, CDR2 SQIVND (reference sequence). The length of the CDR3 is 18 residues. The CDR3 here is CASSIDTTIRQLGNEQFF. CDR3 nucleotides: TGTGCCAGTAGTATAGATACCACGATCCGACAGCTGGGCAATGAGCAGTTCTTC.

This rearrangement joins TRBV15 to TRBJ2-7; TRBD2 is a possible D gene (6 bases). The V gene's germline CDR1 is LNHNV and CDR2 YYDKDF (reference sequence). Trimming took off 3 bases at V and 5 bases at J, with 29 bases between the two ends. The CDR3 is 19 amino acids. CDR3 sequence reads: CATSRRGPRTTHIIDEQYF. CDR3 bases: TGTGCCACCAGCAGGAGAGGTCCACGGACTACTCACATCATCGACGAGCAGTACTTC.

J is TRBJ2-5 and V is TRBV5-6; 8 positions agree with TRBD1. CDR1 is SGHDT and CDR2 is YYEEEE in the germline V gene. CDR3 length equals 15 residues. Trimming removed 4 bases from V and 4 bases from J; junction bases left unmatched: 9. CDR3: CASSPGQGWGETQYF. The DNA of the CDR3 is TGTGCCAGCAGCCCTGGACAGGGTTGGGGAGAGACCCAGTACTTC.

The rearrangement joins TRBV19 to TRBJ2-5, with TRBD1 matching 12 bases. Trimming removed 6 bases from V and 5 bases from J; junction bases left unmatched: 10. This CDR3 is 16 amino acids long. Looked up from germline, CDR1 is LNHDA and CDR2 is SQIVND (reference sequence). CDR3 in DNA: TGTGCCAGTAGGGACAGGGGGACAGGGGGCGCGGAGACCCAGTACTTC. Amino acid sequence: CASRDRGTGGAETQYF.

The V gene is TRBV27, the J gene TRBJ2-1, with no clear D. V lost 4 bases, J lost 10 bases, and 8 bases lay in between. CDR3 length equals 11 residues. Germline lookup yields CDR1 MNHEY and CDR2 SMNVEV (reference sequence). The DNA for the CDR3 is TGTGCCAGCAGTTATCCCCCCGAGCAGTTCTTC. The encoded protein is CASSYPPEQFF.

This rearrangement joins TRBV27 to TRBJ2-7; TRBD2 is a possible D gene (7 bases). Germline values: CDR1 MNHEY, CDR2 SMNVEV (reference sequence). Deletions cut 8 bases from V and 7 bases from J, with 18 bases between. The CDR3 spans 13 residues. CDR3: CASHTRGAREQYF. CDR3 nucleotide sequence: TGTGCCAGCCACACCCGGGGGGCGAGGGAGCAGTACTTC.

The CDR3, as DNA: TGTGCCAGCAGTTTCGGGCCCGAGGGGAGTGGAAACACCATATATTTT. This sequence encodes CASSFGPEGSGNTIYF. The chain carries TRBV27 and TRBJ1-3; a possible D gene is TRBD1 (5 bases). This CDR3 region has 16 residues. Germline V gene data show CDR1 as MNHEY and CDR2 as SMNVEV (reference sequence). V lost 3 bases to trimming and J lost 3 bases, with 15 bases between them.

The chain combines TRBV4-1 with TRBJ2-7, with TRBD1 identical over 10 bases. Per the germline V gene, CDR1 is MGHRA and CDR2 is YSYEKL. This CDR3 region has 16 residues. Unmatched junction bases numbered 6, after V lost 0 bases and J lost 4 bases. The CDR3 region is CASSQDRGQGVYEQYF. CDR3 coding DNA: TGCGCCAGCAGCCAAGATCGCGGACAGGGGGTGTACGAGCAGTACTTC.

The V call is TRBV2, the J call TRBJ2-7; D possibly corresponds to TRBD1 (6 bases). Trimming cost V 4 bases and J 0 bases, with 10 bases left between them. The germline V gene encodes CDR1 SNHLY and CDR2 FYNNEI. The CDR3 has 14 residues. CDR3 loop: CASSVRGTSYEQYF. In DNA form, the CDR3 reads TGTGCCAGCAGTGTGAGGGGGACCTCCTACGAGCAGTACTTC.

This chain uses TRBV10-1 with TRBJ2-4; no clear D. CDR1 and CDR2 from the germline V gene are WNHNN and SYGVQD (reference sequence). Between the trimmed V and J ends, which lost 6 bases and 0 bases, there was a span of 6 bases. This CDR3 is 13 amino acids long. The CDR3 protein is CASRTLAKNIQYF. The CDR3 DNA sequence: TGCGCCAGCAGGACGCTAGCCAAAAACATTCAGTACTTC.

The J gene is TRBJ2-7, the V gene TRBV27; D might be TRBD2 (5 bases). V lost 5 bases to trimming and J lost 3 bases, with 17 bases between them. The CDR3 loop spans 15 amino acids. In germline, CDR1 is MNHEY, CDR2 SMNVEV (reference sequence). CDR3 bases: TGTGCCAGCAGTGCCCCCGTGGGAGTCGTCTACGAGCAGTACTTC. Translating gives CASSAPVGVVYEQYF.

The chain links TRBV7-6 to TRBJ2-7, with 8 positions matching TRBD2. Trimming at V came to 1 base and at J to 4 bases, leaving 6 bases not matched to a gene. This CDR3 comprises 15 residues. The germline V gene encodes CDR1 SGHVS and CDR2 FNYEAQ. The CDR3 protein is CASSLESGRGYEQYF. The DNA for the CDR3 is TGTGCCAGCAGCTTAGAGAGCGGGAGAGGGTACGAGCAGTACTTC.

The chain is built from TRBV7-8 and TRBJ1-1, with D tentatively TRBD1 (5 bases). Germline V lookup: CDR1 SGHVS, CDR2 FQNEAQ. V was pared by 4 bases and J by 4 bases, with 19 bases between. The CDR3 totals 16 residues. The CDR3 DNA reads TGTGCCAGCAGCTATCCCCCGGAAGGGGCAAGCACTGAAGCTTTCTTT. It encodes CASSYPPEGASTEAFF.

The J gene is TRBJ1-4, the V gene TRBV27; the D is unclear. Germline CDR1 and CDR2: MNHEY and SMNVEV (reference sequence). V lost 2 bases and J lost 7, with 11 bases in between. This CDR3 has 14 residues. CDR3 coding DNA: TGTGCCAGCAGTTTACTCGGACCGGGTGAAAAACTGTTTTTT. Protein product: CASSLLGPGEKLFF. The entire variable domain, with the rest obtained from reference TRBV27 and TRBJ1-4, is as follows: EAQVTQNPRYLITVTGKKLTVTCSQNMNHEYMSWYRQDPGLGLRQIYYSMNVEVTDKGDVPEGYKVSRKEKRNFPLILESPSPNQTSLYFCASSLLGPGEKLFFGSGTQLSVL.

This clone appeared a single time. The chain carries TRBV5-4 and TRBJ2-7; 14 positions agree with TRBD2. CDR3 length equals 17 residues. Looked up from germline, CDR1 is SGHNT and CDR2 is YYREEE (reference sequence). The V gene end was trimmed by 4 bases and the J gene end by 2 bases; junction bases not matched to a gene: 8. The DNA of the CDR3 is TGTGCCAGCAGCGATGGGACTAGCGGGAGTCTACCCTACGAGCAGTACTTC. Translation: CASSDGTSGSLPYEQYF.

The chain is built from TRBV7-2 and TRBJ2-5; 12 positions agree with TRBD1. In germline, CDR1 is SGHTA, CDR2 FQGNSA. Trimming at V came to 5 bases and at J to 5 bases, leaving 9 bases not matched to a gene. This CDR3 is built from 16 residues. CDR3 nucleotides: TGTGCCAGCAGCGAACCCGGGACAGGGGGCGGGGAGACCCAGTACTTC. Translated: CASSEPGTGGGETQYF.

This clone was counted a single time. The rearrangement uses TRBV11-2 and TRBJ2-2, with 12 bases lining up with TRBD2. Germline trimming cut 1 base from V and 5 bases from J; bases unmatched to any gene: 2. The germline V gene encodes CDR1 SGHAT and CDR2 FQNNGV. The CDR3 contains 16 residues. Written as DNA, the CDR3 is TGTGCCAGCAGCTTAGGGACTAGCGGGGCTACCGGGGAGCTGTTTTTT. Translating gives CASSLGTSGATGELFF.

V is TRBV27 and J is TRBJ2-1; no definite D call. Trimming left V 6 bases short and J 6 bases short, with 18 bases between. The CDR3 runs to 15 residues. Germline V lookup: CDR1 MNHEY, CDR2 SMNVEV (reference sequence). The CDR3: CASRALGGYSNEQFF. In DNA, the CDR3 is TGTGCCAGCAGAGCACTCGGCGGCTACTCCAATGAGCAGTTCTTC.

With regard to this clone: Other DNA variants within this sample encode the same CDR3. The rearrangement uses TRBV6-5 and TRBJ1-5, with 8 bases fitting TRBD1. The CDR3 spans 14 residues. The germline gives CDR1 MNHEY, CDR2 SVGAGI. The V segment lost 4 bases and the J segment 4 bases; nucleotides outside the gene matches: 3. The CDR3, as DNA: TGTGCCAGCAGTTCCGGACAGGGTAATCAGCCCCAGCATTTT. It encodes CASSSGQGNQPQHF.

This chain links TRBV27 with TRBJ1-4; 7 bases map to TRBD1. The CDR3 is made up of 16 amino acids. V was pared by 4 bases and J by 0 bases, with 5 bases of the junction left unmatched. Per germline, CDR1 MNHEY and CDR2 SMNVEV (reference sequence). The CDR3 sequence is CASSSRTGSTNEKLFF. The CDR3 nucleotides read TGTGCCAGCAGTTCCAGGACAGGTTCAACTAATGAAAAACTGTTTTTT.

This chain uses TRBV5-1 with TRBJ1-4; D may be TRBD1 (5 bases). Trimming left V 5 bases short and J 5 bases short, with 16 bases between. CDR1 is SGHRS, CDR2 YFSETQ, per germline. The CDR3 extends over 15 amino acids. The CDR3 protein is CASRAQGDPNEKLFF. The CDR3, as DNA: TGCGCCAGCAGGGCCCAGGGTGACCCGAATGAAAAACTGTTTTTT.

The chain employs TRBV29-1 and TRBJ1-1; TRBD1 matches at 7 bases. Germline loops: CDR1 SQVTM, CDR2 ANQGSEA. Germline trimming cut 4 bases from V and 3 bases from J; bases unmatched to any gene: 8. The CDR3 is 14 residues long. CDR3 DNA: TGCAGCGTTGGGCGCCTGACAGGGCACACTGAAGCTTTCTTT. Translating gives CSVGRLTGHTEAFF.

This clone was seen just once. This chain uses TRBV13 with TRBJ2-7; D possibly matches TRBD1 or TRBD2 (5 bases each). CDR1 is PRHDT, CDR2 FYEKMQ, per germline (reference sequence). V gave up 4 bases and J gave up 0 bases, with 10 bases separating them. The CDR3 is 14 amino acids. CDR3 sequence: CASSSSGPSYEQYF. CDR3 DNA sequence: TGTGCCAGCAGCTCCTCGGGACCCTCCTACGAGCAGTACTTC.

V gene TRBV7-9 combines with J gene TRBJ1-2; D may be TRBD1 (6 bases). This CDR3 has 18 amino acids. The ends were cut back, 5 bases at V and 3 bases at J, with 25 bases in the middle. Germline CDR1 and CDR2: SEHNR and FQNEAQ (reference sequence). The CDR3 region has the DNA TGTGCCAGCAGCCCGAGGGACACCGGTCTCCGATCCCACTATGGCTACACCTTC. It specifies CASSPRDTGLRSHYGYTF. Full variable domain (missing parts from reference TRBV7-9 and TRBJ1-2): DTGVSQNPRHKITKRGQNVTFRCDPISEHNRLYWYRQTLGQGPEFLTYFQNEAQLEKSRLLSDRFSAERPKGSFSTLEIQRTEQGDSAMYLCASSPRDTGLRSHYGYTFGSGTRLTVV.